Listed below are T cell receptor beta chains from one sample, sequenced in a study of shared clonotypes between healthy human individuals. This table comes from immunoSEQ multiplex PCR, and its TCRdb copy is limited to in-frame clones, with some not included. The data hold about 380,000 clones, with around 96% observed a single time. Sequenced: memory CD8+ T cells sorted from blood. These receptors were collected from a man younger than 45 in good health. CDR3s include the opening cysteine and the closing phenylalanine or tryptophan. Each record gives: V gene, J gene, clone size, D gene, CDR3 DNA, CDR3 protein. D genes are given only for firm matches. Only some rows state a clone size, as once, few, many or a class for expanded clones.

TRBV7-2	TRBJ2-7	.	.	TGTGCCAGCGGGTTCGGCGGGACGCCCGAGCAGTACTTC	CASGFGGTPEQYF
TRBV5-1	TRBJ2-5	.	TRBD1	TGCGCCAGCAGCTCACAGGGGGGAGAGACCCAGTACTTC	CASSSQGGETQYF
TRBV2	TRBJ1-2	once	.	TGTGCCAGCTTACCGGCGGACAAGGAGGCGGGCAGCTATGGCTACACCTTC	CASLPADKEAGSYGYTF
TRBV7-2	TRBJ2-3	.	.	TGTGCCAGCAGCTTTTTCGGATACACAGATACGCAGTATTTT	CASSFFGYTDTQYF
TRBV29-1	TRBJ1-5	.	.	TGCAGCGTTGGATCAGGGCTCCATCAGCCCCAGCATTTT	CSVGSGLHQPQHF
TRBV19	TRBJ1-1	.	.	TGTGCCAGTAGTATAGTCGGGGTGGGGAACACTGAAGCTTTCTTT	CASSIVGVGNTEAFF
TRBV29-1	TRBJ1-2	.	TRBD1	TGCAGCGTTGACCCGATAGGGACAGGGGGCAGGCGGTATGGCTACACCTTC	CSVDPIGTGGRRYGYTF
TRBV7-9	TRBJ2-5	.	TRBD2	TGTGCCAGCAGCTTAGCTAGCGGGAGGGACGAGACCCAGTACTTC	CASSLASGRDETQYF
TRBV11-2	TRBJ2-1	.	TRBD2	TGTGCCAGCAGCTTCCAACCGGGACTAGCGGGAAGCTACAATGAGCAGTTCTTC	CASSFQPGLAGSYNEQFF
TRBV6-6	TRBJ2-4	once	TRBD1	TGTGCCAGCAGTTTCGGGGACAGGCAAAACATTCAGTACTTC	CASSFGDRQNIQYF
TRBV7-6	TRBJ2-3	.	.	TGTGCCAGCAGCCCAGCGGGTAATAGCGCCACAGATACGCAGTATTTT	CASSPAGNSATDTQYF
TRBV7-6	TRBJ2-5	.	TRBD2	TGTGCCAGCAGCTTAGTGCTAGCGGGATTACGTGAGACCCAGTACTTC	CASSLVLAGLRETQYF
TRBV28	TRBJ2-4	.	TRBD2	TGTGCCAGCAGTTTGGGTAGCGGGTTCGGGGACATTCAGTACTTC	CASSLGSGFGDIQYF
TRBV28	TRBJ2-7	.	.	TGTGCCAGCAGTCGGGGGGAGCAGTACTTC	CASSRGEQYF
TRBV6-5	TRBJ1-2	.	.	TGTGCCAGCAGGGAGCTAAACTATGGCTACACCTTC	CASRELNYGYTF
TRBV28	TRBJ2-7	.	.	TGTGCCAGCAGTTTTGTCAGGGTCATGTCCTACGAGCAGTACTTC	CASSFVRVMSYEQYF
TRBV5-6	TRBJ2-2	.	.	TGTGCCAGCAGCTTGGGACAGAACACCGGGGAGCTGTTTTTT	CASSLGQNTGELFF
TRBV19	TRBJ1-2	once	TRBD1	TGTGCCAGTTCGACAGGGGAAAGGTATGGCTACACCTTC	CASSTGERYGYTF
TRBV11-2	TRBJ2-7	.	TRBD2	TGTGCCAGCAGCCAGACTAGCGGTTCCTACGAGCAGTACTTC	CASSQTSGSYEQYF
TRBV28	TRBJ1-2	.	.	TGTGCCAGCAGTTTTAGAGGTTATGGCTACACCTTC	CASSFRGYGYTF
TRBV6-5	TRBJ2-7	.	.	TGTGCCAGCAGTTATCGAGCAGACTCTCTCTACGAGCAGTACTTC	CASSYRADSLYEQYF
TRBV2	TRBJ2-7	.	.	TGTGCCAGCAGTGAATTCTGGCGGAGCTCCTACGAGCAGTACTTC	CASSEFWRSSYEQYF
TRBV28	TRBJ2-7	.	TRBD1	TGTGCCAGCAGTTCGGGACAGCCGAGCTCCTACGAGCAGTACTTC	CASSSGQPSSYEQYF
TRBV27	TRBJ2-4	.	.	TGTGCCAGCAGTTCCACCCAAACTATGGCCAAAAACATTCAGTACTTC	CASSSTQTMAKNIQYF
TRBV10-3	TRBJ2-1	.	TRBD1	TGTGCCATCGGTCCCCGGACAGGGGGCTACAATGAGCAGTTCTTC	CAIGPRTGGYNEQFF
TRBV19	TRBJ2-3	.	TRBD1	TGTGCCAGTAGTATGGGACAGGGTGCAGATACGCAGTATTTT	CASSMGQGADTQYF
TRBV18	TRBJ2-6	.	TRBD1	TGTGCCAGCTCAGAAAAAGGGGGCCAGGGGACTGGGGCCAACGTCCTGACTTTC	CASSEKGGQGTGANVLTF
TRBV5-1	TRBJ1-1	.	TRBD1	TGCGCCAGCAGCAATCGACAGGGTGGACCACTGAACACTGAAGCTTTCTTT	CASSNRQGGPLNTEAFF
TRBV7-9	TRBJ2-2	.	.	TGTGCCAGCAGCCCATCACCCCCAGGGGCCGGGGAGCTGTTTTTT	CASSPSPPGAGELFF
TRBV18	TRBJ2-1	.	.	TGTGCCAGCTCACGCCAATCCGGGACCTACAATGAGCAGTTCTTC	CASSRQSGTYNEQFF
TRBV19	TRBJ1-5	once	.	TGTGCCAGTAGTATAGACAGCTTAGCTCGCAATCAGCCCCAGCATTTT	CASSIDSLARNQPQHF
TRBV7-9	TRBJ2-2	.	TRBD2	TGTGCCAGCAGCAGGCTAGCGGGGCGGAACACCGGGGAGCTGTTTTTT	CASSRLAGRNTGELFF
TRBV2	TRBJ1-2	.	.	TGTGCCAGCAGTGATACAGGGTTCAACTATGGCTACACCTTC	CASSDTGFNYGYTF
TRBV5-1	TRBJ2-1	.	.	TGCGCCAGCAGCTTGCGCCCACAGAGCTCCTACAATGAGCAGTTCTTC	CASSLRPQSSYNEQFF
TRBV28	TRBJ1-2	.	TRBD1	TGTGCCAGCAGTACCTCCCGGGGGTCCAGGGGGCCCTATGGCTACACCTTC	CASSTSRGSRGPYGYTF
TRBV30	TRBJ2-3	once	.	TGTGCCTGGAGTGTTGGTGGGGCTACAGATACGCAGTATTTT	CAWSVGGATDTQYF
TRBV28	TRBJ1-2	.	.	TGTGCCAGCAGCAACTGGGACGGCCTCTATGGCTACACCTTC	CASSNWDGLYGYTF
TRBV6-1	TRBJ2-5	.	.	TGTGCCAGCAGTGAAGGGGGACGGAAAGAGACCCAGTACTTC	CASSEGGRKETQYF
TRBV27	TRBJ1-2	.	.	TGTGCCAGCAGTTTATCGTGGACGAACTATGGCTACACCTTC	CASSLSWTNYGYTF
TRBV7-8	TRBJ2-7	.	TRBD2	TGTGCCAGCAGCTTAACTAGCGGGAGTGCCTACGAGCAGTACTTC	CASSLTSGSAYEQYF
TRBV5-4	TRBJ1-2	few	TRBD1	TGTGCCAGCAGCTCGACAGGGGGCTATGGCTACACCTTC	CASSSTGGYGYTF
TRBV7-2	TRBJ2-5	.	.	TGTGCCAGCAGCTTAGGCGCAGGGGCCCAAGAGACCCAGTACTTC	CASSLGAGAQETQYF
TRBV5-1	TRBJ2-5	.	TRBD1	TGCGCCAGCAGCTTGGTAGAGGGACAGGGGTTAGAGACCCAGTACTTC	CASSLVEGQGLETQYF
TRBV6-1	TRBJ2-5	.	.	TGTGCCAGCAGTGAAACTCCTACTCAAGAGACCCAGTACTTC	CASSETPTQETQYF
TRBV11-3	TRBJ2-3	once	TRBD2	TGTGCCAGCAGCTTCGGGCGGGAGTTGGGAGATACGCAGTATTTT	CASSFGRELGDTQYF
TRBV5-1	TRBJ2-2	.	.	TGCGCCAGCAGCTTGGATCCAGCGGCGAACACCGGGGAGCTGTTTTTT	CASSLDPAANTGELFF
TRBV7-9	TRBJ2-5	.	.	TGTGCCAGCAGCTTAGTAGCGGTAGAGACCCAGTACTTC	CASSLVAVETQYF
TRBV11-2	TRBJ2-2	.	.	TGTGCCAGCAGGCTCCTCGGGGCTATGAACACCGGGGAGCTGTTTTTT	CASRLLGAMNTGELFF
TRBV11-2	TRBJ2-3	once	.	TGTGCCAGCAGCCCGTACACAGATACGCAGTATTTT	CASSPYTDTQYF
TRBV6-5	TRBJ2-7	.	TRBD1	TGTGCCAGCAGTTACTCGAACAGGGGACCCTACGAGCAGTACTTC	CASSYSNRGPYEQYF
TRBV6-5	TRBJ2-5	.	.	TGTGCCAGCAGACCTGGGTTGTGGGAGACCCAGTACTTC	CASRPGLWETQYF
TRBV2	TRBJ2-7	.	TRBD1	TGTGCCAGTTGCCGGGACAGGGGGCAGTACGAGCAGTACTTC	CASCRDRGQYEQYF